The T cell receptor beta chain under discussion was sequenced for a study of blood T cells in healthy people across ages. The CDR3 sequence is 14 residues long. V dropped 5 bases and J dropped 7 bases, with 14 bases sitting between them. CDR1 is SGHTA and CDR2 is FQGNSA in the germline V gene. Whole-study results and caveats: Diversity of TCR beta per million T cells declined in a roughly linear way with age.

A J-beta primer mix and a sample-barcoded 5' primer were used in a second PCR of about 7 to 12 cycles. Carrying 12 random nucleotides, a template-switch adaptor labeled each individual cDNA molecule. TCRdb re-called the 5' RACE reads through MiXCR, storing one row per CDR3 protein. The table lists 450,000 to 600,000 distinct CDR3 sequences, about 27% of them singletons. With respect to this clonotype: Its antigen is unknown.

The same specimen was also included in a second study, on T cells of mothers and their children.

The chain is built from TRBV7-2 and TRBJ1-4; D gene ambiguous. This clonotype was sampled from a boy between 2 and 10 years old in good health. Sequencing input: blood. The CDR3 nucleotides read TGTGCCAGCAGCCTATGGGCAGTCGGTGAAAAACTGTTTTTT. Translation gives CASSLWAVGEKLFF.